This note documents a single TCR beta chain sequence. This entry is derived from a study of blood T cell repertoires in COVID-19. Looking at the study overall: The United States, Italy and Spain provided the acute and convalescent COVID-19 samples. Sources were T cells, B-cell-depleted T cells, or PBMCs; the material itself was cDNA or gDNA.

Assay: immunoSEQ multiplex PCR; the TCRdb copy retains only in-frame clones and omits some. Seen here are about 190,000 clones, around 79% observed once, and the top ten hold around 12%. This sequence originates from a woman between 45 and 60 years old with acute or convalescent COVID-19. Sequenced input: peripheral blood.

CDR3 DNA: TGTGCCAGCTCGTCCCGGGGGTTCCGAACTCCTAATGAGCAGTTCTTC. It encodes CASSSRGFRTPNEQFF. The chain joins TRBV28 to TRBJ2-1; a possible D gene is TRBD2 (6 bases). This CDR3 has 16 amino acids. In germline, CDR1 is MDHEN, CDR2 SYDVKM. The ends were cut back, 8 bases at V and 7 bases at J, with 24 bases in the middle.